This TCR beta chain was sequenced for a study of identical twins. TCRdb analysed the 5' RACE reads with MiXCR anew, one entry per CDR3 protein. The table shows approximately 470,000 distinct CDR3 sequences, with approximately 15% occurring only once. This CDR3 spans 15 amino acids. Germline V gene lookup returns CDR1 SGHAT and CDR2 FQNNGV. With V trimmed by 8 bases and J by 5 bases, 13 bases remained unmatched. The same specimen was also included in a second study, on yellow fever vaccine responses in identical twins.

The rearrangement links TRBV11-2 to TRBJ2-7, with 9 bases lining up with TRBD1. Sequenced sample: CD4+ T cells sorted from blood. The origin of this receptor is a woman between 18 and 29 years old in good health. For the CDR3, the DNA is TGTGCCAGCGGGGAACTCGGGACAGGGCACCACGAGCAGTACTTC. Translating gives CASGELGTGHHEQYF.